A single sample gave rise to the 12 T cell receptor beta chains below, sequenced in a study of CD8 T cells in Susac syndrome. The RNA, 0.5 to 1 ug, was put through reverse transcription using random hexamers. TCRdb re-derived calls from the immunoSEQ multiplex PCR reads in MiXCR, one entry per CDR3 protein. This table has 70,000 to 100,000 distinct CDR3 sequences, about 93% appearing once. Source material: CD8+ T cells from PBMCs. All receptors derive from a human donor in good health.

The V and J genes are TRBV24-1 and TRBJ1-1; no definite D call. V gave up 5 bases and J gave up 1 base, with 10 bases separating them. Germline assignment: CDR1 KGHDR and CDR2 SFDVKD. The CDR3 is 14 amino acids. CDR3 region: CATSAPVENTEAFF. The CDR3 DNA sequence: TGTGCCACCAGTGCTCCCGTTGAGAACACTGAAGCTTTCTTT.

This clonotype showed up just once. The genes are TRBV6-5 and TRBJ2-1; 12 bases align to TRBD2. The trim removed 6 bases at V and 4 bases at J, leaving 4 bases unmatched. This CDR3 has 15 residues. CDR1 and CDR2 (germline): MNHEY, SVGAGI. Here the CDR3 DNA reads TGTGCCAGCAGAGGGACTAGCGGGCAATACAATGAGCAGTTCTTC. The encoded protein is CASRGTSGQYNEQFF.

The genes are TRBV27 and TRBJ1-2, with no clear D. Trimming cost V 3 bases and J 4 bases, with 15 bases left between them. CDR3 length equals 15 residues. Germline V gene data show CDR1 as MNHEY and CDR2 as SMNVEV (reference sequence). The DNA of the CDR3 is TGTGCCAGCAGTTTTGACAATGCGGGGAGCTATGGCTACACCTTC. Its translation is CASSFDNAGSYGYTF.

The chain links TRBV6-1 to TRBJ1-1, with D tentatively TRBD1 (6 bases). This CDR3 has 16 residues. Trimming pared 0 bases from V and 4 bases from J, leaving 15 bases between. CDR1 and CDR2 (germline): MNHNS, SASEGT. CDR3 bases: TGTGCCAGCAGTGAAGCGCGGGGGGCTCGGGCCACTGAAGCTTTCTTT. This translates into CASSEARGARATEAFF.

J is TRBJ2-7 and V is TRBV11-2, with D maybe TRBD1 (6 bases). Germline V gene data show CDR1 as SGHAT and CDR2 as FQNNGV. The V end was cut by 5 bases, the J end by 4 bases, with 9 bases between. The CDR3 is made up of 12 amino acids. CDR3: CASSGDMYEQYF. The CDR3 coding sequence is TGTGCCAGCAGCGGGGACATGTACGAGCAGTACTTC. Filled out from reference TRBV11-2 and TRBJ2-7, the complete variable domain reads EAGVAQSPRYKIIEKRQSVAFWCNPISGHATLYWYQQILGQGPKLLIQFQNNGVVDDSQLPKDRFSAERLKGVDSTLKIQPAKLEDSAVYLCASSGDMYEQYFGPGTRLTVT.

CDR3 DNA sequence: TGTGCCAGCAGCTTAGGAACAAATTACAATGAGCAGTTCTTC. Its protein product is CASSLGTNYNEQFF. The rearrangement links TRBV7-8 to TRBJ2-1; D remains ambiguous. Germline V gives CDR1 SGHVS, CDR2 FQNEAQ. Trimming left V 1 base short and J 4 bases short, with 8 bases between. This CDR3 comprises 14 residues.

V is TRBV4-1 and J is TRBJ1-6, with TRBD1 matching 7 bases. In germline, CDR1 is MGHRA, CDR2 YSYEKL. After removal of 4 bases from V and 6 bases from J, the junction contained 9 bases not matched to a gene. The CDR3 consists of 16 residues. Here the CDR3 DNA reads TGCGCCAGCAGCCCTTCCTTGGGACAGTCTAATTCACCCCTCCACTTT. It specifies CASSPSLGQSNSPLHF.

CDR3 sequence (DNA): TGCAGTGCTTCCCGCGTAGCGGGGGGAAGCTCCTACAATGAGCAGTTCTTC. Its translation is CSASRVAGGSSYNEQFF. The V and J genes are TRBV20-1 and TRBJ2-1; 10 bases fit TRBD2. CDR3 length: 17 amino acids. Germline CDR1 is DFQATT and CDR2 is SNEGSKA (reference sequence). With V trimmed by 5 bases and J by 0 bases, 10 bases remained unmatched.

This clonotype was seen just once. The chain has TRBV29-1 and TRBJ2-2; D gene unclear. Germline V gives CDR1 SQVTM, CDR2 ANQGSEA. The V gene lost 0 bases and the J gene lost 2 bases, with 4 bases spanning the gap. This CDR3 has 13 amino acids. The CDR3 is CSVEDGNTGELFF. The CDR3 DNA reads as TGCAGCGTTGAAGACGGAAACACCGGGGAGCTGTTTTTT.

CDR3 in DNA: TGCAGCGTTGAAAGGCCGGGAGGAGACGCCGGGGAGCTGTTTTTT. Protein product: CSVERPGGDAGELFF. The chain employs TRBV29-1 and TRBJ2-2; 7 positions agree with TRBD2. This CDR3 contains 15 residues. The germline V gene encodes CDR1 SQVTM and CDR2 ANQGSEA. Trimming cost V 2 bases and J 6 bases; bases outside gene matches: 9.

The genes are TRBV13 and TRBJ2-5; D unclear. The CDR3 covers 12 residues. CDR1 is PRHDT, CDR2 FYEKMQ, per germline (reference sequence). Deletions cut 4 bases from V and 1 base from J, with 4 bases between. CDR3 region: CASSYPQETQYF. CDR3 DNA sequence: TGTGCCAGCAGCTACCCCCAAGAGACCCAGTACTTC.

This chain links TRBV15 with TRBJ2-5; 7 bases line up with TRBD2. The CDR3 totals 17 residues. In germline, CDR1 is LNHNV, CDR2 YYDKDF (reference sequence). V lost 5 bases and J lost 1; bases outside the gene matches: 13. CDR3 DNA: TGTGCCACCAGCCCAGAGCCGGGGACTACGGGCCAAGAGACCCAGTACTTC. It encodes CATSPEPGTTGQETQYF.